The source of this T cell receptor beta chain is a study of control samples from healthy donors and cancer patients. CDR3 length equals 13 residues. CDR1 and CDR2 from the germline V gene are SNHLY and FYNNEI. J lost 6 bases, V lost 6 bases, and 5 bases had no gene match. Sequencing used immunoSEQ multiplex PCR; TCRdb keeps in-frame clones, though not all of them. Of approximately 60,000 clones detected, 90% appear once; the ten largest clones hold more than 1%. V and J are TRBV2 and TRBJ1-2; the match to TRBD1 covers 9 bases. The receptor was derived from a woman between 50 and 59 years old with colorectal cancer. The sample comprised PBMCs. CDR3 protein: CASRGDRVDGYTF. Written as DNA, the CDR3 is TGTGCCAGCAGGGGGGACAGGGTAGATGGCTACACCTTC.